This T cell receptor beta chain was identified during a study of cytomegalovirus exposure and HLA in healthy donors. General study results and limits: Earlier results showed most TCR beta V segments being productive about 87% or about 30% of the time. Apart from CMV serostatus, no immune exposure information was available. A list of more than 150 TCR beta chains associated with cytomegalovirus was given.

The V end lost 0 bases, the J end lost 1 base, and 12 bases lay between the germline ends. The CDR3 contains 17 residues. The germline V gene encodes CDR1 MGHRA and CDR2 YSYEKL. There are a few counts of this clone. Antigen unknown. Primers for the PCR totalled 60 Vbeta and 13 Jbeta. TCRdb keeps only in-frame clones here, not all; method: immunoSEQ multiplex PCR. The sample lists tens of thousands of clones; roughly four fifths were seen once. This TCR derives from a man younger than 30 in good health and CMV-seronegative. Source material: PBMCs. The chain couples TRBV4-1 to TRBJ1-4, with D uncertain. The CDR3 DNA follows: TGCGCCAGCAGCCAAGACCTCCGGAGAGGAACTAATGAAAAACTGTTTTTT. It codes for CASSQDLRRGTNEKLFF.